Below are 15 T cell receptor beta chains sequenced from a single sample in a study of cytomegalovirus exposure and HLA in healthy donors. Assay: immunoSEQ multiplex PCR; the TCRdb copy retains only in-frame clones and omits some. Of some 140,000 clones listed, around 88% are singletons. Material: PBMCs. These receptors were taken from a man between 18 and 29 years old in good health and CMV-seropositive.

The chain couples TRBV4-3 to TRBJ1-3; tentative D call: TRBD1 (5 bases). Germline CDR1 LGHNA, CDR2 YSLEER. V was pared by 0 bases and J by 0 bases, with 18 bases between. The CDR3 contains 19 residues. The CDR3 here is CASSQDFGAGLNSGNTIYF. The CDR3 DNA sequence: TGCGCCAGCAGCCAAGATTTCGGTGCAGGGCTCAACTCTGGAAACACCATATATTTT.

The genes are TRBV7-3 and TRBJ2-1, with TRBD2 matching over 8 bases. The V gene's germline CDR1 is SGHTA and CDR2 FQGTGA. V shed 7 bases, J shed 2 bases, and the junction held 4 bases outside the gene matches. The CDR3 sequence is 14 residues long. CDR3 in DNA: TGTGCCAGCACACCGGGACTAGCCTACAATGAGCAGTTCTTC. As protein: CASTPGLAYNEQFF.

The chain couples TRBV5-1 to TRBJ1-6, with a possible D match to TRBD1 (5 bases). CDR3 length: 15 residues. Germline V CDR1 and CDR2: SGHRS, YFSETQ. Trimming pared 7 bases from V and 7 bases from J, leaving 18 bases between. CDR3 amino acids: CASGSGTASNSPLHF. The CDR3 DNA reads as TGCGCCAGCGGGTCCGGGACTGCTTCAAATTCACCCCTCCACTTT.

The rearrangement joins TRBV27 to TRBJ2-7, with D unclear. CDR1 MNHEY and CDR2 SMNVEV come from the germline V gene (reference sequence). This CDR3 has 13 residues. V lost 4 bases and J lost 9, with 16 bases in between. DNA for the CDR3: TGTGCCAGCAGTTCACTCGTCCAGGCTGGGCAGTACTTC. It translates to CASSSLVQAGQYF.

V usage is TRBV19 and J usage is TRBJ2-7; maybe TRBD1 (6 bases). The V gene lost 5 bases and the J gene lost 3 bases, with 8 bases spanning the gap. CDR1 and CDR2 from the germline V gene are LNHDA and SQIVND (reference sequence). The CDR3 covers 12 residues. Here the CDR3 reads CASSPRGYEQYF. The CDR3 DNA follows: TGTGCCAGTAGTCCCAGGGGCTACGAGCAGTACTTC.

V is TRBV18 and J is TRBJ1-1; the match to TRBD1 covers 9 bases. There are 16 residues in the CDR3. Germline lookup yields CDR1 KGHSH and CDR2 LQKENI. The V segment lost 4 bases and the J segment 7 bases; nucleotides outside the gene matches: 13. The CDR3: CASSRPGTGSGFEAFF. The CDR3 nucleotides read TGTGCCAGCTCACGTCCCGGGACAGGGTCCGGGTTTGAAGCTTTCTTT.

This clone occurred once. V and J are TRBV5-1 and TRBJ1-1, with a tentative D call TRBD1 (6 bases). Trimming shortened V by 1 base and J by 0 bases, and 10 bases separated the two germline ends. The CDR3 sequence is 15 residues long. Germline CDR1 SGHRS, CDR2 YFSETQ. The CDR3 DNA follows: TGCGCCAGCAGCTTGCGGGGGGCTGTGAACACTGAAGCTTTCTTT. Amino acids: CASSLRGAVNTEAFF. Variable domain in full (rest from reference TRBV5-1 and TRBJ1-1): KAGVTQTPRYLIKTRGQQVTLSCSPISGHRSVSWYQQTPGQGLQFLFEYFSETQRNKGNFPGRFSGRQFSNSRSEMNVSTLELGDSALYLCASSLRGAVNTEAFFGQGTRLTVV.

V gene TRBV5-1 combines with J gene TRBJ1-1; 7 positions match TRBD1. CDR3 length: 14 amino acids. Trimming removed 4 bases from V and 4 bases from J; junction bases left unmatched: 7. Germline V gives CDR1 SGHRS, CDR2 YFSETQ. The chain's CDR3 is CASSTQTGSTEAFF. Here the CDR3 DNA reads TGCGCCAGCAGCACACAGACAGGGAGCACTGAAGCTTTCTTT.

This clone was seen just once. The rearrangement uses TRBV4-1 and TRBJ2-1, with TRBD2 identical over 7 bases. This CDR3 contains 18 residues. The trim removed 6 bases at V and 5 bases at J, leaving 19 bases unmatched. The germline V gene has CDR1 MGHRA and CDR2 YSYEKL. The CDR3: CASRPRLIAGTRDNEQFF. The CDR3 DNA reads TGCGCCAGCAGACCAAGGTTGATAGCGGGCACAAGGGACAATGAGCAGTTCTTC.

The V call is TRBV7-9, the J call TRBJ1-1; 8 bases map to TRBD1. V dropped 6 bases and J dropped 0; count of bases not matched to a gene: 3. The germline V gene has CDR1 SEHNR and CDR2 FQNEAQ (reference sequence). CDR3 size: 14 residues. The CDR3 is CASRPDRVNTEAFF. Written as DNA, the CDR3 is TGTGCCAGCAGACCGGACAGGGTGAACACTGAAGCTTTCTTT.

This chain links TRBV6-5 with TRBJ1-4; the match to TRBD1 covers 11 bases. The germline CDR1 and CDR2 sequences are MNHEY and SVGAGI. The V gene end was trimmed by 5 bases and the J gene end by 8 bases; junction bases not matched to a gene: 4. This CDR3 spans 14 amino acids. CDR3 amino acids: CASSPGQGGEKLFF. The CDR3 DNA reads TGTGCCAGCAGTCCGGGACAGGGGGGGGAAAAACTGTTTTTT.

The rearrangement links TRBV27 to TRBJ1-1, with D tentatively TRBD1 (5 bases). Germline values: CDR1 MNHEY, CDR2 SMNVEV (reference sequence). The CDR3 is 15 amino acids. Trimming took 3 bases from V and 2 from J, leaving 13 bases between them. CDR3 loop: CASSFAGGVNTEAFF. Here the CDR3 DNA reads TGTGCCAGCAGTTTTGCGGGGGGGGTAAACACTGAAGCTTTCTTT.

The J gene is TRBJ1-1, the V gene TRBV27; no reliable D call. V lost 6 bases and J lost 3, with 14 bases in between. CDR1 MNHEY and CDR2 SMNVEV come from the germline V gene (reference sequence). CDR3 size: 14 residues. The CDR3: CASSPGQRDTEAFF. CDR3 DNA sequence: TGTGCCAGCAGCCCCGGCCAGAGGGACACTGAAGCTTTCTTT.

This chain links TRBV6-1 with TRBJ1-2; no definite D call. This CDR3 spans 15 amino acids. Looked up from germline, CDR1 is MNHNS and CDR2 is SASEGT. V dropped 6 bases and J dropped 1 base, with 15 bases sitting between them. CDR3 residues: CASSESGYGNYGYTF. The CDR3 DNA follows: TGTGCCAGCAGCGAGTCGGGGTACGGTAACTATGGCTACACCTTC.

This sequence joins TRBV29-1 and TRBJ1-1; D may be TRBD1 (5 bases). CDR1 is SQVTM, CDR2 ANQGSEA, per germline. This CDR3 is built from 15 residues. V dropped 3 bases and J dropped 1 base, with 15 bases sitting between them. CDR3 sequence (DNA): TGCAGCGTTGATACCCCGACAGTGGGGAACACTGAAGCTTTCTTT. This sequence encodes CSVDTPTVGNTEAFF.